The 30 T cell receptor beta chains below all came from one sample that was sequenced in a study of T cells in women clearing cervical HPV infection. TCRdb's copy holds only in-frame clones and misses some; the assay was immunoSEQ multiplex PCR. Its table records some 25,000 clones. Sequenced material: blood buffy coat. The receptors come from a woman between 18 and 75 years old with a cervical HPV16 infection that either progressed to CIN3+ or cleared (not recorded which).

Worth noting for this clone: Read sequence stops 3 residues before the CDR3 end, and the germline J gene provides the missing end. The gene calls are TRBV30 and TRBJ2-7, with 10 bases aligning to TRBD2. CDR3 size: 14 residues. V shed 3 bases, J shed 0 bases, and the junction held 2 bases outside the gene matches. The germline gives CDR1 GTSNPN, CDR2 SVGIG (reference sequence). This CDR3 is CAWRLAGISYEQYF. Partial CDR3 DNA: TGTGCCTGGAGACTAGCGGGAATCTCCTACGAG.

A note on this clone: Read sequence stops 3 residues before the CDR3 end, and the germline J gene provides the missing end. The chain joins TRBV5-1 to TRBJ2-3, with 10 bases fitting TRBD2. The germline gives CDR1 SGHRS, CDR2 YFSETQ. This CDR3 comprises 15 residues. The sequenced part of the CDR3 DNA is TGCGCCAGCAGCTTTTTCCTAGCGGGAGAAGAGACG. Protein product: CASSFFLAGEET. The whole CDR3 region reads CASSFFLAGEETQYF. The whole variable domain, filled in from reference TRBV5-1 and TRBJ2-3, reads KAGVTQTPRYLIKTRGQQVTLSCSPISGHRSVSWYQQTPGQGLQFLFEYFSETQRNKGNFPGRFSGRQFSNSRSEMNVSTLELGDSALYLCASSFFLAGEETQYFGPGTRLTVL.

Comments on this clone: The sequence runs out 3 residues before the end of the CDR3; the remainder is reconstructed from the germline J gene. The chain combines TRBV19 with TRBJ1-2, with D perhaps matching TRBD1 (6 bases). The V end was cut by 0 bases, the J end by 4 bases, with 18 bases between. In germline, CDR1 is LNHDA, CDR2 SQIVND (reference sequence). The CDR3 covers 17 residues. The CDR3 is CASSIDLFSWTVYGYTF. CDR3 bases read: TGTGCCAGTAGTATAGATCTATTTTCCTGGACAGTCTATGGC.

To note about this clone: The sequenced fragment ends 3 residues before the CDR3 boundary, so the rest is inferred from the germline J gene. This chain joins TRBV5-1 and TRBJ2-3, with TRBD1 matching 7 bases. Per the germline V gene, CDR1 is SGHRS and CDR2 is YFSETQ. This CDR3 is 14 amino acids long. The sequenced CDR3 bases are TGCGCCAGCAGCTTGGCCGACAGGGAAGAGACG. Translated: CASSLADREET. The full CDR3 protein reads CASSLADREETQYF.

Points on this clone: Sequencing ends 3 residues short of the CDR3 end; the germline J gene provides the rest. The V gene is TRBV2, the J gene TRBJ1-2; the D is unclear. V lost 7 bases and J lost 4, with 16 bases in between. This CDR3 contains 14 residues. The germline V gene has CDR1 SNHLY and CDR2 FYNNEI. The CDR3 bases that were read are TGTGCCAGCAAGCTGACTTACCCGGCCTATGGC. Its protein is CASKLTYPAYG. The entire CDR3 protein is CASKLTYPAYGYTF.

On this clone itself: Coverage ceases 3 residues before the CDR3 finishes, and the germline J gene fills in the end. This chain uses TRBV30 with TRBJ1-2; 8 nucleotides agree with TRBD1. CDR3 length equals 15 residues. From germline, CDR1 is GTSNPN and CDR2 SVGIG (reference sequence). The V gene end was trimmed by 1 base and the J gene end by 2 bases; junction bases not matched to a gene: 6. The CDR3 protein is CAWSGMDRANYGYTF. CDR3 DNA (partial): TGTGCCTGGAGTGGAATGGACAGGGCCAACTATGGC.

Regarding this clone: A read error may account for a junction end that differs from germline. The read stops 3 residues short of the end of the CDR3; the missing end is completed from the germline J gene. The genes are TRBV7-7 and TRBJ2-1; no clear D gene. The CDR3 spans 15 residues. Germline CDR1 is SSHAT and CDR2 is FNYEAQ (reference sequence). This CDR3 is CASSIDSSAHNEQFF. The CDR3 DNA, read in part, is TGTGCTAGCAGCATCGACTCGTCGGCACACAATGAG.

Comment on this clone: The CDR3 goes on 3 residues after the read ends, and that part is filled in from the germline J gene. The chain is built from TRBV7-9 and TRBJ1-5, with D unclear. The CDR3 sequence is 14 residues long. Germline V CDR1 and CDR2: SEHNR, FQNEAQ (reference sequence). Trimming stripped 1 base from V and 6 bases from J, with 10 bases between. The CDR3 loop is CASSLDLGGQPQHF. Partial CDR3 DNA: TGTGCCAGCAGCTTAGATCTAGGAGGTCAGCCC. Combining the CDR3 with reference TRBV7-9 and TRBJ1-5 gives the whole variable domain DTGVSQNPRHKITKRGQNVTFRCDPISEHNRLYWYRQTLGQGPEFLTYFQNEAQLEKSRLLSDRFSAERPKGSFSTLEIQRTEQGDSAMYLCASSLDLGGQPQHFGDGTRLSIL.

Comments on this clone: Read sequence stops 3 residues before the CDR3 end, and the germline J gene provides the missing end. V gene TRBV5-1 combines with J gene TRBJ1-4; weak D call: TRBD1 (5 bases). CDR1 is SGHRS and CDR2 is YFSETQ in the germline V gene. This CDR3 comprises 14 residues. Deletions cut 4 bases from V and 6 bases from J, with 13 bases between. Partial CDR3 DNA: TGCGCCAGCAGCCCCCAGGGTGGTCATGAAAAA. Translated: CASSPQGGHEK. The full CDR3 protein reads CASSPQGGHEKLFF. Supplemented by reference TRBV5-1 and TRBJ1-4, the full variable domain reads KAGVTQTPRYLIKTRGQQVTLSCSPISGHRSVSWYQQTPGQGLQFLFEYFSETQRNKGNFPGRFSGRQFSNSRSEMNVSTLELGDSALYLCASSPQGGHEKLFFGSGTQLSVL.

With respect to this clone: The read finishes 3 residues shy of the CDR3 end, and the germline J gene is used to complete it. The chain has TRBV18 and TRBJ1-4; D may be TRBD1 (5 bases). Trimming took 2 bases from V and 5 from J, leaving 9 bases between them. CDR1 KGHSH and CDR2 LQKENI come from the germline V gene. CDR3 length equals 14 residues. CDR3 bases read: TGTGCCAGCTCACCAACAGGTGAGAATGAAAAA. Its protein product is CASSPTGENEK. The CDR3 reads in full as CASSPTGENEKLFF.

For this clone: With the read ending 3 residues before the CDR3 end, the germline J gene is used to fill in that end. The rearrangement uses TRBV11-2 and TRBJ2-3; 10 nucleotides align to TRBD2. This CDR3 has 13 amino acids. The germline gives CDR1 SGHAT, CDR2 FQNNGV. The CDR3 protein is CASSPTSGVPQYF. CDR3 DNA, as far as it was read: TGTGCCAGCAGCCCAACTAGCGGGGTCCCG.

Comments on this clone: The CDR3 goes on 3 residues after the read ends, and that part is filled in from the germline J gene. V usage is TRBV18 and J usage is TRBJ2-1; TRBD1 is a possible D gene (5 bases). This CDR3 has 14 amino acids. Trimming stripped 3 bases from V and 8 bases from J, with 14 bases between. The V gene's germline CDR1 is KGHSH and CDR2 LQKENI. The sequenced part of the CDR3 DNA is TGTGCCAGCTCACCTTTTGACAGCCAGGATGAG. Its protein product is CASSPFDSQDE. The full CDR3 protein reads CASSPFDSQDEQFF.

A word on this clone: The CDR3 end is not reached by the read, which stops 3 residues before it; the germline J gene fills it in. The chain combines TRBV12-3 or TRBV12-4 with TRBJ2-4; 7 bases agree with TRBD1. Trimming took 5 bases from V and 0 from J; bases not matched to a gene: 10. CDR3 length equals 17 residues. This CDR3 reads CASSRNLGQIAKNIQYF. The part of the CDR3 DNA that was read is TGTGCCAGCAGTAGAAACCTGGGACAGATAGCCAAAAACATT.

This clone ranks as medium-sized in terms of frequency. The CDR3 is cut off 3 residues early in the read; its end comes from the germline J gene. V is TRBV7-3 and J is TRBJ2-2; TRBD1 aligns across 9 bases. Germline V gives CDR1 SGHTA, CDR2 FQGTGA. J lost 3 bases, V lost 1 base, and 9 bases had no gene match. The CDR3 runs to 18 residues. The DNA read from the CDR3 is TGTGCCAGCAGCTTAAGGGCAGTGACAGGGGGGGACACCGGGGAG. Encoded protein: CASSLRAVTGGDTGE. The CDR3 reads in full as CASSLRAVTGGDTGELFF.

To note about this clone: The CDR3 is cut off 3 residues early in the read; its end comes from the germline J gene. V usage is TRBV7-9 and J usage is TRBJ1-2, with no clear D. Germline-derived CDR1 and CDR2 are SEHNR and FQNEAQ (reference sequence). This CDR3 is 11 amino acids long. CDR3 amino acids: CASSYIYDYTF. The part of the CDR3 DNA that was read is TGTGCCAGCAGCTATATCTACGAC.

Notes on this clone: With the read ending 3 residues before the CDR3 end, the germline J gene is used to fill in that end. The genes are TRBV16 and TRBJ2-3; TRBD2 aligns across 7 bases. V was clipped by 3 bases and J by 2 bases; unmatched bases: 5. Germline assignment: CDR1 KGHSY and CDR2 FQNENV. There are 15 residues in the CDR3. CDR3 bases read: TGTGCCAGCAGCCAGAGCGGGAATCCCACAGATACG. As protein: CASSQSGNPTDT. The CDR3, in full, reads CASSQSGNPTDTQYF.

With respect to this clone: Read sequence stops 3 residues before the CDR3 end, and the germline J gene provides the missing end. This chain connects TRBV2 to TRBJ1-4; D is perhaps TRBD1 (5 bases). CDR1 and CDR2 from the germline V gene are SNHLY and FYNNEI. The germline V and J ends were trimmed by 6 bases and 8 bases, with 16 bases remaining between them. There are 14 residues in the CDR3. Here the CDR3 reads CASRIWGGEEKLFF. The sequenced part of the CDR3 DNA is TGTGCCAGCAGAATCTGGGGGGGTGAAGAAAAA.

On this clone: The observed sequence ends 3 residues before the CDR3 terminus, with the missing tail filled in from the germline J gene. The chain has TRBV18 and TRBJ1-2; D may be TRBD1 (5 bases). The CDR3 totals 15 residues. Germline-derived CDR1 and CDR2 are KGHSH and LQKENI. The CDR3 protein is CASSPASGGYNDYTF. The covered CDR3 bases are TGTGCCAGCTCACCAGCTAGCGGGGGTTACAATGAC.

Of note for this clone: From the germline J gene comes the end of the CDR3, since the read stops 3 residues before it. V is TRBV7-2 and J is TRBJ2-7; D remains unclear. This CDR3 has 14 residues. Germline V gene lookup returns CDR1 SGHTA and CDR2 FQGNSA. Deletions cut 6 bases from V and 2 bases from J, with 14 bases between. CDR3 loop: CASRPGISTYEQYF. The DNA read from the CDR3 is TGTGCCAGCAGACCCGGTATCTCGACCTACGAG.

Turning to this clone: The read is 3 residues too short to cover the CDR3 end, so that end is filled in from the germline J gene. The chain is built from TRBV20-1 and TRBJ2-3; 12 nucleotides line up with TRBD2. The V and J ends lost 6 bases and 6 bases, in that order; junction bases with no gene match: 7. From germline, CDR1 is DFQATT and CDR2 SNEGSKA (reference sequence). This CDR3 is 14 amino acids long. The CDR3 here is CSATTSGRRDTQYF. The sequenced part of the CDR3 DNA is TGCAGTGCGACGACTAGCGGGAGAAGGGATACG.

On this clone: The read comes to an end 3 residues before the CDR3 does, leaving the germline J gene to fill in the end. V and J are TRBV5-1 and TRBJ1-2, with D maybe TRBD1 (5 bases). Trimming removed 4 bases at V and 3 bases at J, with 16 bases between. The CDR3 is made up of 15 amino acids. Germline V CDR1 and CDR2: SGHRS, YFSETQ. CDR3: CASSPLQTDYYGYTF. CDR3 DNA, as far as it was read: TGCGCCAGCAGCCCCCTTCAGACAGACTACTATGGC. Together with reference TRBV5-1 and TRBJ1-2, the CDR3 gives the full variable domain: KAGVTQTPRYLIKTRGQQVTLSCSPISGHRSVSWYQQTPGQGLQFLFEYFSETQRNKGNFPGRFSGRQFSNSRSEMNVSTLELGDSALYLCASSPLQTDYYGYTFGSGTRLTVV.

Concerning this clone: The CDR3 end is not reached by the read, which stops 3 residues before it; the germline J gene fills it in. The chain joins TRBV20-1 to TRBJ1-2; D is undetermined. CDR3 length: 15 residues. Germline CDR1 is DFQATT and CDR2 is SNEGSKA (reference sequence). Here the CDR3 reads CSARDLGGGRNSYTF. CDR3 DNA, as far as it was read: TGCAGTGCTAGAGATCTGGGAGGCGGGAGAAACAGC.

Worth noting for this clone: The read gets to within 3 residues of the CDR3 end, and the germline J gene fills in the rest. This sequence joins TRBV20-1 and TRBJ2-1; 12 positions agree with TRBD2. Per germline, CDR1 DFQATT and CDR2 SNEGSKA (reference sequence). The CDR3 runs 14 residues. J was trimmed by 8 bases and V by 6 bases; bases with no gene match: 8. CDR3 DNA, as far as it was read: TGCAGTGCCGCGACTAGCGGGAGAAGCGATGAG. This encodes CSAATSGRSDE. The full CDR3 protein is CSAATSGRSDEQFF.

Notes on this clone: The CDR3 extends 3 residues past the end of the read, so its final part is completed from the germline J gene. The chain uses TRBV29-1 and TRBJ2-3; no clear D. The CDR3 consists of 12 residues. Trimming stripped 8 bases from V and 0 bases from J, with 9 bases between. Germline V gene sequence: CDR1 SQVTM, CDR2 ANQGSEA. The sequenced part of the CDR3 DNA is TGCAGCCACGAGCCTAGCACAGATACG. It translates to CSHEPSTDT. The whole CDR3 reads CSHEPSTDTQYF.

Comment on this clone: The sequence runs out 3 residues before the end of the CDR3; the remainder is reconstructed from the germline J gene. V is TRBV18 and J is TRBJ2-7; perhaps TRBD1 as D (5 bases). Trimming removed 6 bases at V and 6 bases at J, with 15 bases between. The CDR3 extends over 13 amino acids. The germline V gene encodes CDR1 KGHSH and CDR2 LQKENI. The CDR3 sequence: CASSPEGATEQYF. The sequenced part of the CDR3 DNA is TGTGCCAGCTCGCCCGAAGGGGCCACCGAG.

On this clone: Read data end 3 residues before the CDR3 end; the end is taken from the germline J gene. The chain combines TRBV7-6 with TRBJ2-1; 8 bases are shared with TRBD2. The junction had 6 bases not matched to a gene; V was cut back by 0 bases and J by 2 bases. This CDR3 is built from 17 residues. The germline gives CDR1 SGHVS, CDR2 FNYEAQ. CDR3: CASSLAGGRSPYNEQFF. The CDR3 DNA, read in part, is TGTGCCAGCAGCTTAGCCGGCGGGAGGAGTCCCTACAATGAG.

Details on this clone: The read terminates 3 residues before the CDR3 end, so the remaining end is supplied by the germline J gene. The J gene is TRBJ2-1, the V gene TRBV6-1; 9 positions match TRBD2. V lost 2 bases, J lost 9 bases, and 8 bases stayed unmatched. Germline-derived CDR1 and CDR2 are MNHNS and SASEGT. The CDR3 runs 15 residues. The CDR3: CASSERSSGTSEQFF. CDR3 DNA (partial): TGTGCCAGCAGTGAACGGTCTAGCGGGACGTCTGAG.

Turning to this clone: The read gets to within 3 residues of the CDR3 end, and the germline J gene fills in the rest. The chain carries TRBV28 and TRBJ2-1, with no clear D. The CDR3 extends over 15 amino acids. Germline V gene sequence: CDR1 MDHEN, CDR2 SYDVKM. Trimming removed 5 bases from V and 0 bases from J, with 11 bases in between. The CDR3 loop reads CASSLPTNSYNEQFF. CDR3 DNA, as far as it was read: TGTGCCAGCAGTCTCCCGACAAACTCCTACAATGAG.

As concerns this clone: The read ends 3 residues before the CDR3 terminus; that terminus is restored from the germline J gene. This chain connects TRBV20-1 to TRBJ2-7; D unclear. Trimming shortened V by 7 bases and J by 0 bases, and 10 bases separated the two germline ends. This CDR3 is 12 amino acids long. Germline assignment: CDR1 DFQATT and CDR2 SNEGSKA (reference sequence). The chain's CDR3 is CSVPTSSYEQYF. The sequenced CDR3 bases are TGCAGTGTCCCGACAAGCTCCTACGAG.

This CDR3 reads CASSLHAGTQYEQYF. CDR3 DNA, as far as it was read: TGTGCCAGCAGCTTACACGCCGGGACACAATACGAG. This sequence joins TRBV11-2 and TRBJ2-7; the D gene is possibly TRBD1 (6 bases). The CDR3 is cut off 3 residues early in the read; its end comes from the germline J gene. V was clipped by 2 bases and J by 4 bases, with 15 bases between them. The CDR3 loop spans 15 amino acids. Germline loops: CDR1 SGHAT, CDR2 FQNNGV.